This is a list of T cell receptor beta chains from one sample in a study of blood T cell repertoires in COVID-19. The method was immunoSEQ multiplex PCR; TCRdb's version includes in-frame clones alone and lacks a portion of them. The sample lists some 76,000 clones, over 75% occurring once. Sequenced input: peripheral blood. Source of these receptors: a woman between 18 and 29 years old with acute or convalescent COVID-19. Both conserved end residues are part of each CDR3. D genes are given only for firm matches. Clone size, where shown, is once, few, many, or a class for clones that have expanded.

J gene | V gene | D gene | clone size | CDR3 protein | CDR3 DNA
TRBJ1-3 | TRBV5-6 | NA | NA | CASSFWEAGNTIYF | TGTGCCAGCAGCTTCTGGGAGGCGGGAAACACCATATATTTT
TRBJ2-1 | TRBV3-1/TRBV3-2 | TRBD2 | NA | CASSPGLAGVEQFF | TGTGCCAGCAGCCCCGGACTAGCGGGAGTTGAGCAGTTCTTC
TRBJ2-3 | TRBV29-1 | NA | NA | CSVAKGGAMDTQYF | TGCAGCGTCGCCAAGGGGGGGGCGATGGATACGCAGTATTTT
TRBJ1-1 | TRBV7-9 | NA | NA | CASSLAQGNPEAFF | TGTGCCAGCAGCTTGGCCCAGGGGAACCCTGAAGCTTTCTTT
TRBJ2-1 | TRBV9 | TRBD2 | NA | CASSVSSGAADEQFF | TGTGCCAGCAGCGTATCTAGCGGGGCTGCTGATGAGCAGTTCTTC
TRBJ1-6 | TRBV27 | TRBD1 | NA | CASSFGQGVNSPLHF | TGTGCCAGCAGTTTCGGACAGGGGGTTAATTCACCCCTCCACTTT
TRBJ1-3 | TRBV7-2 | NA | once | CASSLGTERNTIYF | TGTGCCAGCAGCTTAGGGACAGAAAGAAACACCATATATTTT
TRBJ2-5 | TRBV18 | TRBD2 | NA | CASSPGLAAETQYF | TGTGCCAGCTCACCGGGACTAGCGGCGGAGACCCAGTACTTC
TRBJ2-3 | TRBV7-6 | TRBD2 | NA | CASSGSGGWTDTQYF | TGTGCCAGCTCCGGCAGCGGGGGGTGGACAGATACGCAGTATTTT
TRBJ2-1 | TRBV3-1/TRBV3-2 | TRBD2 | once | CASSQDWGTSGSGYNEQFF | TGTGCCAGCAGCCAAGATTGGGGGACTAGCGGGTCTGGGTACAATGAGCAGTTCTTC
TRBJ2-3 | TRBV18 | NA | NA | CASSQAGTDTQYF | TGTGCCAGCTCACAAGCGGGCACAGATACGCAGTATTTT
TRBJ1-4 | TRBV4-1 | TRBD1 | NA | CASSRETDRAREKLFF | TGCGCCAGCAGCCGAGAAACCGACAGGGCTAGGGAAAAACTGTTTTTT
TRBJ1-6 | TRBV2 | TRBD1 | once | CASRGQGLGGSPLHF | TGTGCCAGCAGGGGACAGGGGCTAGGGGGTTCACCCCTCCACTTT
TRBJ1-3 | TRBV5-6 | NA | NA | CASSLSPTGFGGNTIYF | TGTGCCAGCAGCTTGTCCCCGACTGGGTTCGGTGGAAACACCATATATTTT
TRBJ1-2 | TRBV28 | NA | once | CASSQARLANYGYTF | TGTGCCAGCAGTCAGGCAAGGTTAGCTAACTATGGCTACACCTTC
TRBJ2-5 | TRBV3-1/TRBV3-2 | TRBD1 | NA | CASSFWTGLITETQYF | TGTGCCAGCAGCTTTTGGACAGGGTTGATTACAGAGACCCAGTACTTC
TRBJ1-1 | TRBV7-9 | TRBD1 | NA | CASSLFSYRGGGTEAFF | TGTGCCAGCAGCTTATTTTCCTACAGGGGAGGTGGCACTGAAGCTTTCTTT
TRBJ2-1 | TRBV5-1 | TRBD2 | NA | CASSFQTGLAGGEQFF | TGCGCCAGCAGCTTTCAAACGGGACTAGCGGGAGGCGAGCAGTTCTTC
TRBJ2-3 | TRBV7-9 | TRBD1 | NA | CASSSTRVGQGLFTDTQYF | TGTGCCAGCAGCTCCACTCGAGTCGGACAGGGTTTATTCACAGATACGCAGTATTTT
TRBJ2-7 | TRBV5-1 | NA | NA | CASSLDRTAPYEQYF | TGCGCCAGCAGCTTGGATAGGACAGCGCCCTACGAGCAGTACTTC
TRBJ1-3 | TRBV11-3 | NA | NA | CASRGQIAGNTIYF | TGTGCCAGCAGAGGACAAATTGCTGGAAACACCATATATTTT
TRBJ1-2 | TRBV12-3/TRBV12-4 | NA | NA | CATSGPHNYGYTF | TGTGCCACCAGTGGGCCCCATAACTATGGCTACACCTTC
TRBJ1-3 | TRBV7-9 | TRBD1 | few | CASSPRTGRSGNTIYF | TGTGCCAGCAGCCCGAGGACAGGGCGCTCTGGAAACACCATATATTTT
TRBJ2-7 | TRBV11-2 | TRBD1 | NA | CASSSPGQTPHEQYF | TGTGCCAGCAGCTCGCCGGGACAGACCCCCCACGAGCAGTACTTC
TRBJ2-3 | TRBV7-9 | TRBD2 | once | CASSLTSGGDTDTQYF | TGTGCCAGCAGCTTAACTAGCGGGGGGGACACAGATACGCAGTATTTT
TRBJ2-3 | TRBV6-5 | NA | NA | CASSRLSSSTDTQYF | TGTGCCAGCAGTCGACTTTCTAGCAGCACAGATACGCAGTATTTT
TRBJ2-7 | TRBV11-2 | TRBD1 | NA | CASNRDRGLEQYF | TGTGCCAGCAACCGGGACAGGGGGCTTGAGCAGTACTTC
TRBJ2-2 | TRBV5-1 | TRBD2 | NA | CASSLLPGTSGRVALNTGELFF | TGCGCCAGCAGCTTGTTACCAGGGACTAGCGGGAGGGTCGCGCTAAACACCGGGGAGCTGTTTTTT
TRBJ1-3 | TRBV9 | NA | NA | CATSGNTIYF | TGTGCGACATCTGGAAACACCATATATTTT
TRBJ2-7 | TRBV6-2/TRBV6-3 | TRBD2 | NA | CASSTTPGTSGLYEQYF | TGTGCCAGCAGTACCACCCCCGGGACTAGCGGCCTCTACGAGCAGTACTTC
TRBJ2-3 | TRBV7-8 | NA | NA | CASSLAPATGKGDTQYF | TGTGCCAGCAGCTTAGCCCCCGCCACAGGGAAGGGAGATACGCAGTATTTT
TRBJ2-3 | TRBV7-6 | TRBD2 | NA | CASSLGLAGSSTDTQYF | TGTGCCAGCAGCTTAGGGCTAGCGGGTTCTAGCACAGATACGCAGTATTTT